This paragraph covers one T cell receptor (beta chain) sequence. The sample belongs to a study of shared clonotypes between healthy human individuals. Measured with immunoSEQ multiplex PCR; TCRdb has only the in-frame clones, and not every one. The sample shows around 1,900,000 clones, just under 95% of them seen only once. Naive CD8 cells lacked CD45RO and underwent positive selection for CCR7, leaving out terminally differentiated effector memory CD45RA+ cells. The V segment lost 1 base and the J segment 6 bases; nucleotides outside the gene matches: 13. Per germline, CDR1 SQVTM and CDR2 ANQGSEA. This CDR3 spans 16 amino acids.

Sequenced input: naive CD8+ T cells from PBMCs. The clonotype comes from a man aged 18 to 29 in good health. Some clones in this sample may be carry-over from other donors' samples. The chain recombines TRBV29-1 with TRBJ2-3; 7 nucleotides line up with TRBD2. The CDR3 DNA reads TGCAGCGTTGAAGCCGCTTTACTAGCGAGGGCGGATACGCAGTATTTT. Translating it yields CSVEAALLARADTQYF.